This T cell receptor beta chain was sequenced for a study of T cell repertoires in cytomegalovirus infection. Study information: As its CMV epitopes, the study selected recently identified HLA-C-restricted and well-studied HLA-B-restricted targets.

Remarks on this clonotype: Its matching antigen is unknown.

TCRdb processed the reads anew with MiXCR; each CDR3 protein has one entry. The sample lists roughly 350,000 distinct CDR3 sequences, nearly 35% occurring once. The J segment lost 2 bases and the V segment lost 4 bases, leaving 11 bases of the junction unmatched. The CDR3 loop spans 16 amino acids. Germline V CDR1 and CDR2: SGHVS, FQNEAQ. The source material was cultured PBMCs, sampled from culture after CMV antigen stimulation. The TCR originated in a human donor in good health (CMV status not recorded). Some clones in this sample may be carry-over from other donors' samples. The rearrangement joins TRBV7-8 to TRBJ2-7; TRBD2 matches at 7 bases. DNA of the CDR3: TGTGCCAGCAGCTATCTCGGCGCGGGAGAGGCCTACGAGCAGTACTTC. It encodes CASSYLGAGEAYEQYF.